A single sample gave rise to the 21 T cell receptor beta chains below, sequenced in a study of cytomegalovirus exposure and HLA in healthy donors. Researchers ran the PCR with 60 Vbeta and 13 Jbeta primers. Profiled with immunoSEQ multiplex PCR; TCRdb holds only in-frame clones, not every one. The repertoire has fewer than 250,000 clones, over 65% of them found once; the top ten carry approximately 0.6%. Material for sequencing was PBMCs. These receptor sequences come from a young man in good health and CMV-seronegative.

The rearrangement joins TRBV5-1 to TRBJ2-7; 10 nucleotides match TRBD1. Germline CDR1 is SGHRS and CDR2 is YFSETQ. The CDR3 covers 15 residues. V lost 2 bases to trimming and J lost 5 bases; unmatched junction nucleotides: 7. CDR3 loop: CASSFVGTGVDEQYF. CDR3 nucleotide sequence: TGCGCCAGCAGCTTTGTAGGGACAGGGGTGGACGAGCAGTACTTC.

CDR3 DNA sequence: TGTGCCAGCAGTTACTCGATGGCGGGGGTGGAGACCCAGTACTTC. Its translation: CASSYSMAGVETQYF. The chain is built from TRBV6-5 and TRBJ2-5; 7 bases are a match to TRBD2. Germline V CDR1 and CDR2: MNHEY, SVGAGI. V was clipped by 0 bases and J by 5 bases; unmatched bases: 6. This CDR3 has 15 residues.

CDR3 amino acids: CASSASPGLAGESTLYEQYF. The CDR3 region has the DNA TGTGCCAGCTCAGCTTCGCCGGGACTAGCGGGAGAGAGTACCCTCTACGAGCAGTACTTC. The chain couples TRBV18 to TRBJ2-7, with 14 bases lining up with TRBD2. V gave up 5 bases and J gave up 3 bases; unmatched junction bases: 18. There are 20 residues in the CDR3. Germline V CDR1 and CDR2: KGHSH, LQKENI.

This clone occurred a few times. CDR3 sequence reads: CASSRGQAYNEQFF. The DNA for the CDR3 is TGTGCCAGCAGCCGGGGACAGGCCTACAATGAGCAGTTCTTC. V is TRBV5-4 and J is TRBJ2-1, with 8 bases aligning to TRBD1. Unmatched junction bases numbered 2, after V lost 4 bases and J lost 2 bases. The germline V gene encodes CDR1 SGHNT and CDR2 YYREEE (reference sequence). The CDR3 is 14 residues long.

In regard to this clone: At the DNA level, this CDR3 is encoded by other sequences in the same sample as well. The rearrangement links TRBV6-5 to TRBJ1-2; perhaps TRBD1 as D (5 bases). Between the trimmed V and J ends, which lost 2 bases and 7 bases, there was a span of 5 bases. CDR3 size: 11 residues. The germline CDR1 and CDR2 sequences are MNHEY and SVGAGI. The CDR3 protein is CASSYQGGYTF. The CDR3 DNA is TGTGCCAGCAGTTACCAGGGTGGCTACACCTTC.

The V call is TRBV18, the J call TRBJ1-1; D not resolved. In germline, CDR1 is KGHSH, CDR2 LQKENI. V lost 6 bases and J 1 base, leaving 9 bases between the germline ends. The CDR3 is 13 residues long. As DNA, the CDR3 is TGTGCCAGCTCTGGAGATCAGAACACTGAAGCTTTCTTT. Its translation is CASSGDQNTEAFF. The whole variable domain, remainder taken from reference TRBV18 and TRBJ1-1, is NAGVMQNPRHLVRRRGQEARLRCSPMKGHSHVYWYRQLPEEGLKFMVYLQKENIIDESGMPKERFSAEFPKEGPSILRIQQVVRGDSAAYFCASSGDQNTEAFFGQGTRLTVV.

V usage is TRBV2 and J usage is TRBJ1-1; TRBD1 agrees at 8 bases. CDR1 and CDR2 (germline): SNHLY, FYNNEI. J was trimmed by 3 bases and V by 5 bases; bases with no gene match: 5. This CDR3 comprises 14 residues. CDR3 in DNA: TGTGCCAGCAGTATAGCCAGGGGGCACACTGAAGCTTTCTTT. It translates to CASSIARGHTEAFF.

This clone was observed a handful of times. The V call is TRBV14, the J call TRBJ1-4, with D hard to call. The CDR3 is 14 amino acids. V was shortened by 1 base and J by 6 bases, with 9 bases between the two germline ends. Looked up from germline, CDR1 is SGHDN and CDR2 is FVKESK. CDR3 amino acids: CASSQGTGDEKLFF. In DNA, the CDR3 is TGTGCCAGCAGCCAAGGGACTGGAGATGAAAAACTGTTTTTT.

V usage is TRBV27 and J usage is TRBJ1-1, with D unclear. The germline V gene has CDR1 MNHEY and CDR2 SMNVEV (reference sequence). Trimming shortened V by 5 bases and J by 7 bases, and 8 bases separated the two germline ends. The CDR3 covers 11 residues. The CDR3 DNA reads TGTGCCAGCAGTCGGTACCTTGAAGCTTTCTTT. This codes for CASSRYLEAFF.

The chain is built from TRBV30 and TRBJ2-7; no firm D call. The germline gives CDR1 GTSNPN, CDR2 SVGIG (reference sequence). The CDR3 has 11 amino acids. Trimming took off 5 bases at V and 6 bases at J, with 11 bases between the two ends. The CDR3: CAWVRSGEQYF. The DNA of the CDR3 is TGTGCCTGGGTGAGGTCTGGCGAGCAGTACTTC.

The V gene is TRBV7-3, the J gene TRBJ2-7; D is possibly TRBD1 (5 bases). Germline lookup yields CDR1 SGHTA and CDR2 FQGTGA. The CDR3 covers 16 residues. V lost 1 base and J 2 bases, leaving 15 bases between the germline ends. In DNA form, the CDR3 reads TGTGCCAGCAGCTTAAGGGGCCAGAGCCTAACCTACGAGCAGTACTTC. Its translation: CASSLRGQSLTYEQYF.

The chain carries TRBV5-1 and TRBJ1-2; no clear D gene. The CDR3 loop spans 13 amino acids. Looked up from germline, CDR1 is SGHRS and CDR2 is YFSETQ. V lost 4 bases and J 4 bases, leaving 11 bases between the germline ends. DNA for the CDR3: TGCGCCAGCAGCCCTGACACTGCCTATGGCTACACCTTC. Translated, it gives CASSPDTAYGYTF.

This clone was recorded a few times. The chain combines TRBV6-1 with TRBJ2-7, with 10 bases identical to TRBD1. V trimming: 3 bases; J trimming: 4 bases; junction bases outside the gene matches: 6. This CDR3 has 15 amino acids. Looked up from germline, CDR1 is MNHNS and CDR2 is SASEGT. The CDR3 DNA reads as TGTGCCAGCAGTGATCGGCCGGGACAGGGGTACGAGCAGTACTTC. Translation gives CASSDRPGQGYEQYF.

The rearrangement joins TRBV7-9 to TRBJ2-1; TRBD1 aligns across 8 bases. The CDR3 is made up of 14 amino acids. Germline CDR1 and CDR2: SEHNR and FQNEAQ (reference sequence). Trimming cost V 5 bases and J 7 bases; bases outside gene matches: 7. DNA for the CDR3: TGTGCCAGCAGCCCCCGGACAGGGAAGAATGAGCAGTTCTTC. Amino acids: CASSPRTGKNEQFF.

V is TRBV5-1 and J is TRBJ2-1, with D possibly being TRBD1 (6 bases). The CDR3 totals 16 residues. V was shortened by 3 bases and J by 5 bases, with 18 bases between the two germline ends. The germline V gene has CDR1 SGHRS and CDR2 YFSETQ. The CDR3 is CASSWSTGYPHNEQFF. As DNA, the CDR3 is TGCGCCAGCAGCTGGTCCACAGGGTACCCACACAATGAGCAGTTCTTC.

The rearrangement links TRBV11-2 to TRBJ1-1, with D maybe TRBD1 (6 bases). This CDR3 is built from 15 residues. The germline gives CDR1 SGHAT, CDR2 FQNNGV. The V gene lost 5 bases and the J gene lost 10 bases, with 23 bases spanning the gap. The CDR3 DNA is TGTGCCAGCAGCCTGGCCCCAGGGGCCGTCAGTGGAGCTTTCTTT. Residues: CASSLAPGAVSGAFF.

J is TRBJ1-2 and V is TRBV18; possible D gene TRBD1, 6 bases. The V end lost 3 bases, the J end lost 0 bases, and 17 bases lay between the germline ends. The CDR3 loop spans 17 amino acids. Germline CDR1 reads KGHSH; CDR2 reads LQKENI. The CDR3 region is CASSPEQGTLTNYGYTF. The CDR3, as DNA: TGTGCCAGCTCACCCGAGCAGGGGACCCTTACTAACTATGGCTACACCTTC.

The V call is TRBV4-1, the J call TRBJ2-1, with 7 bases fitting TRBD1. The germline V gene encodes CDR1 MGHRA and CDR2 YSYEKL. The CDR3 runs to 14 residues. The ends lost 3 bases at V and 10 bases at J; junction bases unmatched: 9. CDR3 sequence reads: CASSQGEQGSEQFF. CDR3 nucleotide sequence: TGCGCCAGCAGCCAGGGAGAACAGGGGTCCGAGCAGTTCTTC.

V usage is TRBV7-9 and J usage is TRBJ1-4; D not certain. V was trimmed by 5 bases and J by 7 bases, leaving 17 bases between them. CDR1 and CDR2 (germline): SEHNR, FQNEAQ (reference sequence). The CDR3 spans 15 residues. DNA for the CDR3: TGTGCCAGCAGCCCCCCCGGCTGGGCTCCTGAAAAACTGTTTTTT. The encoded protein is CASSPPGWAPEKLFF.

V and J are TRBV5-6 and TRBJ2-7, with D perhaps TRBD2 (5 bases). Germline CDR1 SGHDT, CDR2 YYEEEE. The CDR3 is 14 amino acids. V shed 2 bases and J shed 0 bases, with 9 bases lying between them. DNA for the CDR3: TGTGCCAGCAGCTTACTAGTGAGCTCCTACGAGCAGTACTTC. Its protein is CASSLLVSSYEQYF.

The V and J genes are TRBV11-3 and TRBJ2-5; possibly TRBD1 for D (6 bases). Trimming stripped 2 bases from V and 5 bases from J, with 15 bases between. The germline V gene encodes CDR1 SGHNT and CDR2 YENEEA. The CDR3 spans 15 residues. The CDR3 protein is CASSLRPGAMETQYF. The CDR3 nucleotides are TGTGCCAGCAGCTTAAGGCCAGGGGCCATGGAGACCCAGTACTTC.